Given below is one T cell receptor (beta chain) in context. The antigen is unknown. TCRdb's copy holds only in-frame clones and misses some; the assay was immunoSEQ multiplex PCR. This table has roughly 68,000 clones, 70% to 90% appearing once. A history of autoimmune disease or systemic immunosuppression excluded patients. This sample was included in a study of OX40 agonist ivuxolimab in advanced cancers. The wider study: Patients in dose escalation had liver, melanoma, kidney or head and neck cancers.

In germline, CDR1 is MNHEY, CDR2 SVGAGI. This CDR3 has 13 amino acids. V dropped 6 bases and J dropped 2; count of bases not matched to a gene: 0. General study findings and limits: At doses 0.1 to 3.0 mg/kg, CD4+ and CD8+ clones expanded.

This receptor was obtained from an adult with an advanced solid tumor such as melanoma, head and neck, liver or kidney cancer. The input for sequencing was CD4+ or CD8+ T cells sorted from blood, taken in a trial of the OX40 agonist ivuxolimab. The V gene is TRBV6-5, the J gene TRBJ2-7, with 11 bases matching TRBD2. This CDR3 reads CASRLAGAYEQYF. The CDR3 DNA follows: TGTGCCAGCAGACTAGCGGGGGCCTACGAGCAGTACTTC.